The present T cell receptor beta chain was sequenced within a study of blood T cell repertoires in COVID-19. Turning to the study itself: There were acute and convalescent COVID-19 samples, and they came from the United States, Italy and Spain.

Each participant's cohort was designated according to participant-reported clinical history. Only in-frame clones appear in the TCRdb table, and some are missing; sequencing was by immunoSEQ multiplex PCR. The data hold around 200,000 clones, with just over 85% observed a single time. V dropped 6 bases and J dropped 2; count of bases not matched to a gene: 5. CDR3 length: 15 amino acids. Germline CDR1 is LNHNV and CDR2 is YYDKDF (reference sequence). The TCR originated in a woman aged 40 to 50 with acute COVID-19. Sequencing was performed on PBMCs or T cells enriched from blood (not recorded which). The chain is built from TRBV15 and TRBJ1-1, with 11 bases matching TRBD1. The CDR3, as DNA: TGTGCCACCAGGGGCGGGACAGGGGGTAACACTGAAGCTTTCTTT. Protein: CATRGGTGGNTEAFF.